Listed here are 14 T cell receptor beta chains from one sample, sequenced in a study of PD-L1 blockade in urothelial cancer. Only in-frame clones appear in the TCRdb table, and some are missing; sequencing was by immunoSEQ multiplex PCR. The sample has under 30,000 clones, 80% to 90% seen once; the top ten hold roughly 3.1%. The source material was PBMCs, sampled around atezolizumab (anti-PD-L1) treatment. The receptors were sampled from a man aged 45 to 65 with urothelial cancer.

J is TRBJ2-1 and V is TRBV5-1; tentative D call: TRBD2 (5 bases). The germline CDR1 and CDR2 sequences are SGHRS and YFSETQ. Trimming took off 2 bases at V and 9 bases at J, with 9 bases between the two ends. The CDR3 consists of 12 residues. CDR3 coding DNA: TGCGCCAGCAGCTTCGGGGTCCGTGAGCAGTTCTTC. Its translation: CASSFGVREQFF.

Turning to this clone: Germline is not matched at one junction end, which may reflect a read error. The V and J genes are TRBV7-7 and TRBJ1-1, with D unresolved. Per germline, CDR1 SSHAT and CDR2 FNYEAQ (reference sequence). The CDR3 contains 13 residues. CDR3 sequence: CASSLGANTEAFF. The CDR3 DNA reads TGTGCTAGCAGCTTAGGCGCAAACACTGAAGCTTTCTTT.

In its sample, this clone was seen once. CDR3 amino acids: CASSDLAGEAGELFF. The CDR3 DNA sequence: TGTGCCAGCAGTGACTTGGCGGGAGAGGCCGGGGAGCTGTTTTTT. V and J are TRBV6-4 and TRBJ2-2; TRBD2 matches at 7 bases. Germline CDR1 is MRHNA and CDR2 is SNTAGT. The CDR3 runs 15 residues. J lost 6 bases, V lost 1 base, and 5 bases had no gene match.

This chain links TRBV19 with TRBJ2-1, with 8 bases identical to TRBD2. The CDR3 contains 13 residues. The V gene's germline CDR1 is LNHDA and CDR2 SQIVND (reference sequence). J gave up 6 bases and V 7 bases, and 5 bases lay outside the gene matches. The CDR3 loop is CASMVAGTNEQFF. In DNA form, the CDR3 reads TGTGCCAGTATGGTAGCGGGAACCAATGAGCAGTTCTTC. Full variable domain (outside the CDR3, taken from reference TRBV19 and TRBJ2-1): DGGITQSPKYLFRKEGQNVTLSCEQNLNHDAMYWYRQDPGQGLRLIYYSQIVNDFQKGDIAEGYSVSREKKESFPLTVTSAQKNPTAFYLCASMVAGTNEQFFGPGTRLTVL.

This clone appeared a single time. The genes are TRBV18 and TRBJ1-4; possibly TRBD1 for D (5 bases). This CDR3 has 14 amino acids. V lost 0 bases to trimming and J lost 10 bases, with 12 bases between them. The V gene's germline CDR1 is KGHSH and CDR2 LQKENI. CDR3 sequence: CASSPPAGGRKLFF. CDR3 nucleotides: TGTGCCAGCTCACCACCGGCCGGGGGAAGAAAACTGTTTTTT.

CDR3 bases: TGTGCCAGTAGTATCGCTACCGCGCCAAACACAGATACGCAGTATTTT. Protein product: CASSIATAPNTDTQYF. This chain links TRBV19 with TRBJ2-3; D uncertain. The CDR3 covers 16 residues. Trimming removed 3 bases from V and 2 bases from J, with 15 bases in between. Germline assignment: CDR1 LNHDA and CDR2 SQIVND (reference sequence).

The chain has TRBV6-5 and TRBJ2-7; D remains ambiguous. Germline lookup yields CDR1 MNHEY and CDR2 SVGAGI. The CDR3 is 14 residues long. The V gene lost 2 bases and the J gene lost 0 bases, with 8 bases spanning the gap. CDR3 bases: TGTGCCAGCAGTTACGAACAGTCCTCCTACGAGCAGTACTTC. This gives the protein CASSYEQSSYEQYF.

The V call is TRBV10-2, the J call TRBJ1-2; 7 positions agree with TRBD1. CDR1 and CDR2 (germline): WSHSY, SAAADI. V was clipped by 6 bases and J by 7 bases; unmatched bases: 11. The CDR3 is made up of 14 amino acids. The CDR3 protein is CASRGIGGIGGYTF. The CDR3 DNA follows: TGCGCCAGCAGAGGTATAGGGGGCATCGGTGGCTACACCTTC.

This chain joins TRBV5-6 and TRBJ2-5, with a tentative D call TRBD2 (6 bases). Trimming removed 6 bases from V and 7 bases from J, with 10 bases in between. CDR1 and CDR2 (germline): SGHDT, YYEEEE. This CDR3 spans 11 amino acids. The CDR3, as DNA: TGTGCCAGCACCCGGGGAGGGACCCAGTACTTC. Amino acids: CASTRGGTQYF.

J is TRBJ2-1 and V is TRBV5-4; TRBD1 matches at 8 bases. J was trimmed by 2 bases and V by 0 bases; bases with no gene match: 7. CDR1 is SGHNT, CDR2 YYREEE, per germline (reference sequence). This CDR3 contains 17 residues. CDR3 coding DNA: TGTGCCAGCAGCTTGGGCCTCAGGGGGCGGGCCTACAATGAGCAGTTCTTC. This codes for CASSLGLRGRAYNEQFF.

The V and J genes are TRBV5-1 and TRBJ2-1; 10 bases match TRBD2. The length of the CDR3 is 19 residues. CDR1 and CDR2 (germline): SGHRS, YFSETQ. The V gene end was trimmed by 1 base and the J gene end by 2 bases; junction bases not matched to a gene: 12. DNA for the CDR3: TGCGCCAGCAGCTTGCGGCTCCTAGCGGGAGAAATCGCCTACAATGAGCAGTTCTTC. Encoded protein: CASSLRLLAGEIAYNEQFF.

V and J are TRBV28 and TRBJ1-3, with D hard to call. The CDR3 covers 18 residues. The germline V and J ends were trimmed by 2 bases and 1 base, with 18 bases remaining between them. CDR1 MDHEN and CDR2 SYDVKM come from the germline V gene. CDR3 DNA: TGTGCCAGCAGTTTAGGGCCGGCAGGCGGGCGGTCTGGAAACACCATATATTTT. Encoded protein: CASSLGPAGGRSGNTIYF.

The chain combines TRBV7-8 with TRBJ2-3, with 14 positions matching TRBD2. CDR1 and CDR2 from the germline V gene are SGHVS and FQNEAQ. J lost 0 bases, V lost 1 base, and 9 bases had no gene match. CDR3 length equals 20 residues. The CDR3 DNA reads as TGTGCCAGCAGCTTAGTGGCTGGACTAGCGGGGGGCCAGAGCACAGATACGCAGTATTTT. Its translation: CASSLVAGLAGGQSTDTQYF. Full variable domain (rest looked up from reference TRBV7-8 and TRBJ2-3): GAGVSQSPRYKVAKRGQDVALRCDPISGHVSLFWYQQALGQGPEFLTYFQNEAQLDKSGLPSDRFFAERPEGSVSTLKIQRTQQEDSAVYLCASSLVAGLAGGQSTDTQYFGPGTRLTVL.

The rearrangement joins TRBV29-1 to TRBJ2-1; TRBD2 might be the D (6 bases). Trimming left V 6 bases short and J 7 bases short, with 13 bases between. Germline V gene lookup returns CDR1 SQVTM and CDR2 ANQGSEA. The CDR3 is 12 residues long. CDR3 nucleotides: TGCAGCGTCTCCGGGAGTGGGAATGAGCAGTTCTTC. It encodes CSVSGSGNEQFF.